This T cell receptor beta chain was obtained from a study of T cells in Graves' hyperthyroidism and ophthalmopathy. Per the germline V gene, CDR1 is LGHDT and CDR2 is YNNKEL (reference sequence). The CDR3 has 16 amino acids. V was trimmed by 0 bases and J by 5 bases, leaving 14 bases between them. The investigators amplified TCR beta CDR3 regions from RNA transcripts. The TCR CDR3 was amplified in a first-round RT-PCR using the HTBI primer set. TCRdb called the multiplex PCR reads again in MiXCR, with one record for every CDR3 protein. Here the sample spans approximately 630,000 distinct CDR3 sequences, 15% to 20% being singletons. This clonotype has ten or more counts. Across 18 months, stable Graves' hyperthyroidism was marked by no progression to ophthalmopathy.

This rearrangement joins TRBV3-1 to TRBJ1-5; D possibly corresponds to TRBD1 (5 bases). This sequence originates from a woman aged 25 to 39 with Graves' hyperthyroidism. Sample: blood. The CDR3 DNA sequence: TGTGCCAGCAGCCAAGATGAACCAGGGATTTATCAGCCCCAGCATTTT. This gives the protein CASSQDEPGIYQPQHF.